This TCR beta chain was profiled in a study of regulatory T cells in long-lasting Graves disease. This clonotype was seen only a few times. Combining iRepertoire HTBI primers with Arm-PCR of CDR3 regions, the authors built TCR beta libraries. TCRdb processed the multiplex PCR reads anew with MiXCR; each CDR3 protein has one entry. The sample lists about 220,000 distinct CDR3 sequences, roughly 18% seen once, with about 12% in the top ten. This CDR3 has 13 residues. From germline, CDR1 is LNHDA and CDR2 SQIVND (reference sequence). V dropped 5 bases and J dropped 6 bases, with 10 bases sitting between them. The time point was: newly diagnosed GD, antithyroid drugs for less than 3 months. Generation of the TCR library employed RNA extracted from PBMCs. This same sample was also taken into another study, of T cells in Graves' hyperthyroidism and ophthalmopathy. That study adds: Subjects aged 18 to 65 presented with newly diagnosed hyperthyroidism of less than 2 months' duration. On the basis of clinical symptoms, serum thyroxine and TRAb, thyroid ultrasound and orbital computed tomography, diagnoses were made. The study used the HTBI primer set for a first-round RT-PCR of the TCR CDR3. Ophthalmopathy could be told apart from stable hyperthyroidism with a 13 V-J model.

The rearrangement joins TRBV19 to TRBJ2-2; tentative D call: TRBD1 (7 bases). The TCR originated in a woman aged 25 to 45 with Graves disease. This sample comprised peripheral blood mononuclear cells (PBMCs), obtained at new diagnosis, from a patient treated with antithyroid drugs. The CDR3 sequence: CASSAGTAGELFF. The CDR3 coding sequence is TGTGCCAGTAGTGCGGGGACAGCCGGGGAGCTGTTTTTT.